The 13 T cell receptor beta chains below were found in one sample sequenced in a study of cytomegalovirus exposure and HLA in healthy donors. The PCR made use of 60 Vbeta and 13 Jbeta primers. Sequenced by immunoSEQ multiplex PCR; TCRdb stores in-frame clones only, minus some. The data hold roughly 150,000 clones, with about 85% observed a single time. The specimen sequenced was PBMCs. The origin of the receptors is a man aged 25-40 years in good health and CMV-seropositive.

This clone has more than one count but fewer than ten. The chain links TRBV5-1 to TRBJ1-5, with 9 positions matching TRBD1. CDR1 SGHRS and CDR2 YFSETQ come from the germline V gene. The CDR3 covers 15 residues. The ends lost 3 bases at V and 4 bases at J; junction bases unmatched: 5. CDR3 nucleotides: TGCGCCAGCAGCTCAGGGACAGGGCATAATCAGCCCCAGCATTTT. Amino acid sequence: CASSSGTGHNQPQHF.

This chain links TRBV7-9 with TRBJ2-5; TRBD1 aligns across 8 bases. Germline V CDR1 and CDR2: SEHNR, FQNEAQ (reference sequence). J was trimmed by 3 bases and V by 5 bases; bases with no gene match: 8. The CDR3 runs to 15 residues. CDR3 sequence reads: CASSPQGGKEETQYF. Here the CDR3 DNA reads TGTGCCAGCAGCCCACAGGGGGGTAAGGAAGAGACCCAGTACTTC.

About this clone itself: The junction departs from the called germline gene at one end, perhaps through a read error. The chain employs TRBV9 and TRBJ2-1; 10 bases agree with TRBD2. The CDR3 length is 12 residues. Germline CDR1 and CDR2: SGDLS and YYNGEE. The CDR3 region is CASSPLAGGPVF. The DNA of the CDR3 is TGTGCCAGCAGCCCTTTAGCGGGAGGCCCGGTCTTC.

This clone has just one count. The chain is built from TRBV6-5 and TRBJ2-3, with 7 bases lining up with TRBD1. CDR3 length equals 13 residues. Germline-derived CDR1 and CDR2 are MNHEY and SVGAGI. V gave up 11 bases and J gave up 3 bases; unmatched junction bases: 8. The CDR3 sequence is CASRGGWTDTQYF. The CDR3 DNA reads as TGTGCCTCCCGAGGGGGCTGGACAGATACGCAGTATTTT.

This sequence joins TRBV25-1 and TRBJ1-2; possibly TRBD1 for D (6 bases). The V and J ends lost 4 bases and 4 bases respectively, with 13 bases between them. The length of the CDR3 is 14 residues. Germline CDR1 reads MGHDK; CDR2 reads SYGVNS. CDR3 in DNA: TGTGCCAGCAGTGCCCGGACAGTGAGCTATGGCTACACCTTC. Protein product: CASSARTVSYGYTF.

The V call is TRBV4-1, the J call TRBJ2-3; 15 bases match TRBD2. CDR3 length: 17 residues. Germline values: CDR1 MGHRA, CDR2 YSYEKL. V lost 0 bases, J lost 9 bases, and 7 bases stayed unmatched. CDR3 sequence: CASSQERTSGGVGTQYF. The CDR3 bases are TGCGCCAGCAGCCAAGAGAGGACTAGCGGGGGGGTGGGGACGCAGTATTTT.

The V call is TRBV9, the J call TRBJ2-2; 7 positions match TRBD2. Trimming took 4 bases from V and 6 from J; bases not matched to a gene: 3. The CDR3 spans 13 residues. The germline CDR1 and CDR2 sequences are SGDLS and YYNGEE. In DNA, the CDR3 is TGTGCCAGCAGCTCGCGGGAGTCCGGGGAGCTGTTTTTT. It translates to CASSSRESGELFF.

This chain uses TRBV28 with TRBJ1-4; D remains ambiguous. The V gene's germline CDR1 is MDHEN and CDR2 SYDVKM. The CDR3 contains 11 residues. The V gene lost 9 bases and the J gene lost 6 bases, with 8 bases spanning the gap. This CDR3 is CASHKDEKLFF. As DNA, the CDR3 is TGTGCCAGTCACAAAGATGAAAAACTGTTTTTT. Full variable domain (outside the CDR3, taken from reference TRBV28 and TRBJ1-4): DVKVTQSSRYLVKRTGEKVFLECVQDMDHENMFWYRQDPGLGLRLIYFSYDVKMKEKGDIPEGYSVSREKKERFSLILESASTNQTSMYLCASHKDEKLFFGSGTQLSVL.

V gene TRBV11-1 combines with J gene TRBJ1-1, with 7 positions matching TRBD1. Germline assignment: CDR1 SGHAT and CDR2 FQDESV (reference sequence). The trim removed 3 bases at V and 2 bases at J, leaving 3 bases unmatched. The CDR3 is 14 residues long. Written as DNA, the CDR3 is TGTGCCAGCAGCTTCGACAGGGCTAACACTGAAGCTTTCTTT. It specifies CASSFDRANTEAFF.

The gene calls are TRBV7-3 and TRBJ2-3; D is possibly TRBD1 (6 bases). This CDR3 region has 15 residues. Germline CDR1 is SGHTA and CDR2 is FQGTGA. V lost 3 bases and J lost 5, with 15 bases in between. The CDR3 nucleotides read TGTGCCAGCAGCTTTACAGGGCTGCGGAAAGATACGCAGTATTTT. This gives the protein CASSFTGLRKDTQYF.

The J gene is TRBJ1-5, the V gene TRBV2, with 7 bases that match TRBD1. The V gene's germline CDR1 is SNHLY and CDR2 FYNNEI. The trim removed 5 bases at V and 9 bases at J, leaving 7 bases unmatched. This CDR3 has 13 residues. The CDR3 region has the DNA TGTGCCAGCAGTATGACAGGGTCCCCGCCCCAGCATTTT. This encodes CASSMTGSPPQHF.

The V gene is TRBV18, the J gene TRBJ1-2, with unresolved D. Deletions cut 6 bases from V and 7 bases from J, with 15 bases between. The CDR3 is 13 residues long. The germline V gene encodes CDR1 KGHSH and CDR2 LQKENI. CDR3 amino acids: CASSAQRGSGYTF. CDR3 DNA sequence: TGTGCCAGCTCCGCACAACGAGGAAGTGGCTACACCTTC.

The J gene is TRBJ1-2, the V gene TRBV7-9; D unclear. Looked up from germline, CDR1 is SEHNR and CDR2 is FQNEAQ (reference sequence). The V gene lost 5 bases and the J gene lost 5 bases, with 15 bases spanning the gap. CDR3 length equals 14 residues. The DNA for the CDR3 is TGTGCCAGCAGCCCACCGACGGGTCCTTATGGCTACACCTTC. It translates to CASSPPTGPYGYTF.